This TCR beta chain stems from a study of blood T cell repertoires in COVID-19. Study-level information: There were acute and convalescent COVID-19 samples, and they came from the United States, Italy and Spain.

Libraries were prepared by immunoSEQ multiplex PCR; TCRdb keeps only in-frame clonotypes and omits some of them. The data hold 150,000 or so clones, with more than 75% observed a single time. Germline lookup yields CDR1 LNHDA and CDR2 SQIVND (reference sequence). The CDR3 loop spans 14 amino acids. V lost 5 bases to trimming and J lost 3 bases, with 13 bases between them. The V gene is TRBV19, the J gene TRBJ1-2; tentatively, D is TRBD1 (5 bases). Sequencing was done on a sample of peripheral blood. The TCR comes from an elderly man with acute or convalescent COVID-19. The CDR3 is CASSSAGGYYGYTF. CDR3 coding DNA: TGTGCCAGTAGTTCGGCGGGGGGATACTATGGCTACACCTTC.